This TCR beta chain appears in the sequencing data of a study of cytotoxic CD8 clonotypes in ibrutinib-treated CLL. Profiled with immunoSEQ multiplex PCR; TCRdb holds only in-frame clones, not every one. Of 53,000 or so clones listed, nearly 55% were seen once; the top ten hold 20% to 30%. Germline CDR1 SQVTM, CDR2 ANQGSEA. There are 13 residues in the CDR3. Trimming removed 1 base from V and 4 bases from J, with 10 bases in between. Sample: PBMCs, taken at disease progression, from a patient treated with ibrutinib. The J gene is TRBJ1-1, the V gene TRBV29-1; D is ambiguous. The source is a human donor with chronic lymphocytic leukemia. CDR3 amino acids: CSVEGVSITEAFF. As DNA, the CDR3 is TGCAGCGTTGAAGGAGTGTCGATCACTGAAGCTTTCTTT.